A single sample gave rise to the 20 T cell receptor beta chains below, sequenced in a study of CD8 T cells in Susac syndrome. With random hexamers, reverse transcription was performed on about 0.45 to 1 ug of RNA. Each CDR3 protein is one row after TCRdb ran MiXCR on the immunoSEQ multiplex PCR reads. The profile covers approximately 110,000 distinct CDR3 sequences, with around 94% appearing a single time and roughly 0.087% taken by the ten largest. Sequences were obtained from CD4+ T cells from PBMCs. The receptors were gathered from a human donor in good health.

V is TRBV25-1 and J is TRBJ2-1; D possibly matches TRBD1 or TRBD2 (5 bases each). The V end was cut by 5 bases, the J end by 9 bases, with 23 bases between. This CDR3 region has 16 residues. Germline-derived CDR1 and CDR2 are MGHDK and SYGVNS. In DNA form, the CDR3 reads TGTGCCAGCAGTCCCCCTGTGGGGCGGCCGAGGGGTGAGCAGTTCTTC. The encoded protein is CASSPPVGRPRGEQFF. Using reference TRBV25-1 and TRBJ2-1 for the parts outside the CDR3, the full variable domain is EADIYQTPRYLVIGTGKKITLECSQTMGHDKMYWYQQDPGMELHLIHYSYGVNSTEKGDLSSESTVSRIRTEHFPLTLESARPSHTSQYLCASSPPVGRPRGEQFFGPGTRLTVL.

The gene calls are TRBV28 and TRBJ1-5, with 8 positions matching TRBD1. CDR3 size: 14 residues. Trimming removed 7 bases from V and 4 bases from J; junction bases left unmatched: 6. The germline V gene encodes CDR1 MDHEN and CDR2 SYDVKM. This CDR3 reads CASTSGGGNQPQHF. The CDR3 bases are TGTGCCAGCACATCAGGGGGCGGGAATCAGCCCCAGCATTTT.

The V and J genes are TRBV5-4 and TRBJ1-1; D is unresolved. With 4 bases removed from V and 12 bases from J, the gap between germline ends came to 16 bases. Germline CDR1 reads SGHNT; CDR2 reads YYREEE (reference sequence). The CDR3 is 12 amino acids. In DNA form, the CDR3 reads TGTGCCAGCAGCATGGGAGATGGAGCTTCTTTCTTT. Protein product: CASSMGDGASFF.

This chain links TRBV12-3 or TRBV12-4 with TRBJ2-1, with 7 bases matching TRBD2. CDR3 length equals 16 residues. The V gene end was trimmed by 2 bases and the J gene end by 5 bases; junction bases not matched to a gene: 9. The CDR3 region has the DNA TGTGCCAGCAGTTTAATCGCGGGAGTCCCCAACAATGAGCAGTTCTTC. Translated: CASSLIAGVPNNEQFF.

The chain couples TRBV2 to TRBJ2-7; no clear D gene. The CDR3 spans 13 residues. Germline V gene sequence: CDR1 SNHLY, CDR2 FYNNEI. Trimming took 5 bases from V and 6 from J, leaving 14 bases between them. The CDR3: CASSPLTASEQYF. CDR3 DNA sequence: TGTGCCAGCAGTCCCCTAACCGCCTCCGAGCAGTACTTC.

The chain combines TRBV3-1 with TRBJ2-2; D may match TRBD1 or TRBD2 (5 bases each). The germline gives CDR1 LGHDT, CDR2 YNNKEL (reference sequence). Trimming took off 2 bases at V and 5 bases at J, with 12 bases between the two ends. The CDR3 length is 15 residues. For the CDR3, the DNA is TGTGCCAGCAGCCAAACCGGGACCCGTACCGGGGAGCTGTTTTTT. It yields the protein CASSQTGTRTGELFF.

The J gene is TRBJ2-7, the V gene TRBV5-4; no firm D call. The ends were cut back, 1 base at V and 2 bases at J, with 7 bases in the middle. CDR1 SGHNT and CDR2 YYREEE come from the germline V gene (reference sequence). There are 13 residues in the CDR3. The CDR3 here is CASSLWYTYEQYF. Written as DNA, the CDR3 is TGTGCCAGCAGCTTGTGGTACACCTACGAGCAGTACTTC. Variable domain in full (rest from reference TRBV5-4 and TRBJ2-7): ETGVTQSPTHLIKTRGQQVTLRCSSQSGHNTVSWYQQALGQGPQFIFQYYREEENGRGNFPPRFSGLQFPNYSSELNVNALELDDSALYLCASSLWYTYEQYFGPGTRLTVT.

The chain recombines TRBV2 with TRBJ2-1; D perhaps matches TRBD1 (5 bases). Germline CDR1 reads SNHLY; CDR2 reads FYNNEI. Trimming took off 5 bases at V and 8 bases at J, with 13 bases between the two ends. The CDR3 sequence is 13 residues long. For the CDR3, the DNA is TGTGCCAGCAGTAATTTCCTCAGGGATGAGCAGTTCTTC. It is translated as CASSNFLRDEQFF.

The chain has TRBV5-1 and TRBJ2-1; perhaps D is TRBD1 or TRBD2 (6 bases each). V lost 0 bases and J lost 7, with 11 bases in between. Looked up from germline, CDR1 is SGHRS and CDR2 is YFSETQ. This CDR3 is built from 14 residues. DNA for the CDR3: TGCGCCAGCAGCTTGGGGGGGGCCCCTAATGAGCAGTTCTTC. Amino acid sequence: CASSLGGAPNEQFF.

The CDR3 bases are TGCAGCGTTGGTTTAGATCTGAGCACTGAAGCTTTCTTT. Its translation is CSVGLDLSTEAFF. This chain links TRBV29-1 with TRBJ1-1, with D hard to call. The CDR3 spans 13 residues. Germline V gives CDR1 SQVTM, CDR2 ANQGSEA. Trimming cost V 4 bases and J 4 bases, with 13 bases left between them.

The chain recombines TRBV18 with TRBJ2-7, with TRBD2 identical over 7 bases. The V gene end was trimmed by 3 bases and the J gene end by 3 bases; junction bases not matched to a gene: 11. The V gene's germline CDR1 is KGHSH and CDR2 LQKENI. This CDR3 region has 16 residues. CDR3 region: CASSPFPGQRDYEQYF. CDR3 bases: TGTGCCAGCTCACCCTTCCCCGGCCAGCGGGACTACGAGCAGTACTTC. Using reference TRBV18 and TRBJ2-7 for the parts outside the CDR3, the full variable domain is NAGVMQNPRHLVRRRGQEARLRCSPMKGHSHVYWYRQLPEEGLKFMVYLQKENIIDESGMPKERFSAEFPKEGPSILRIQQVVRGDSAAYFCASSPFPGQRDYEQYFGPGTRLTVT.

The chain couples TRBV15 to TRBJ2-1, with 7 bases aligning to TRBD2. Germline CDR1 reads LNHNV; CDR2 reads YYDKDF (reference sequence). This CDR3 region has 16 residues. J was trimmed by 2 bases and V by 5 bases; bases with no gene match: 9. The CDR3 coding sequence is TGTGCCACCAGCCCGCGCCAAAGCGGGACCTACAATGAGCAGTTCTTC. It translates to CATSPRQSGTYNEQFF.

This rearrangement joins TRBV18 to TRBJ2-7; no definite D call. This CDR3 spans 13 amino acids. Between the trimmed V and J ends, which lost 2 bases and 3 bases, there was a span of 8 bases. The germline V gene has CDR1 KGHSH and CDR2 LQKENI. In nucleotides, the CDR3 is TGTGCCAGCTCACCAAAGGACGGCTACGAGCAGTACTTC. Its translation is CASSPKDGYEQYF. The full variable domain, its missing parts supplied by reference TRBV18 and TRBJ2-7, is NAGVMQNPRHLVRRRGQEARLRCSPMKGHSHVYWYRQLPEEGLKFMVYLQKENIIDESGMPKERFSAEFPKEGPSILRIQQVVRGDSAAYFCASSPKDGYEQYFGPGTRLTVT.

This rearrangement joins TRBV4-3 to TRBJ2-2; 9 bases are shared with TRBD2. With 2 bases clipped from V and 2 bases from J, the junction kept 6 bases outside the gene matches. The germline V gene encodes CDR1 LGHNA and CDR2 YSLEER. The CDR3 extends over 17 amino acids. CDR3 residues: CASSQITSGYNTGELFF. CDR3 sequence (DNA): TGCGCCAGCAGCCAAATAACTAGCGGGTATAACACCGGGGAGCTGTTTTTT.

The chain links TRBV6-6 to TRBJ2-5; no reliable D call. Germline V gene lookup returns CDR1 MNHNY and CDR2 SVGAGI (reference sequence). The CDR3 spans 14 residues. Trimming took off 4 bases at V and 4 bases at J, with 13 bases between the two ends. The CDR3 nucleotides are TGTGCCAGCAGTTCTCGGAGTACTCGAGAGACCCAGTACTTC. Its protein is CASSSRSTRETQYF.

This rearrangement joins TRBV3-1 to TRBJ1-4; 9 bases fit TRBD1. CDR3 length equals 15 residues. Trimming removed 3 bases from V and 8 bases from J; junction bases left unmatched: 7. The germline gives CDR1 LGHDT, CDR2 YNNKEL (reference sequence). The CDR3 here is CASSQPDRGNEKLFF. CDR3 bases: TGTGCCAGCAGCCAGCCGGACAGGGGCAACGAAAAACTGTTTTTT.

CDR3 bases: TGCGCCAGCAGCCCCCAGGGGCAGGCCCTACTAGTCAAAAACATTCAGTACTTC. This codes for CASSPQGQALLVKNIQYF. The chain combines TRBV4-1 with TRBJ2-4; a possible D gene is TRBD1 (6 bases). Germline V gene sequence: CDR1 MGHRA, CDR2 YSYEKL. The CDR3 runs to 18 residues. The V end lost 4 bases, the J end lost 3 bases, and 22 bases lay between the germline ends.

The rearrangement joins TRBV21-1 to TRBJ1-1; whether TRBD1, the table's D call, matches the DNA was not checked. TRBV21-1 is an annotated pseudogene. This CDR3 region has 14 residues. The CDR3 protein is CASSSRDRGWKAFF. For the CDR3, the DNA is TGTGCCAGCAGCAGCCGGGACAGGGGTTGGAAAGCTTTCTTT.

The chain joins TRBV7-2 to TRBJ2-1; 10 bases are a match to TRBD2. Germline-derived CDR1 and CDR2 are SGHTA and FQGNSA. V shed 2 bases and J 0 bases; nucleotides not matched to a gene: 7. This CDR3 spans 18 amino acids. CDR3 DNA sequence: TGTGCCAGCAGCTTAAACGTACTAGCGGGGAGCTCCTACAATGAGCAGTTCTTC. Its translation is CASSLNVLAGSSYNEQFF.

The chain employs TRBV5-4 and TRBJ2-7, with D tentatively TRBD2 (5 bases). The CDR3 consists of 16 residues. Trimming took off 1 base at V and 0 bases at J, with 14 bases between the two ends. Germline values: CDR1 SGHNT, CDR2 YYREEE (reference sequence). This CDR3 reads CASSLRAGAPSYEQYF. The CDR3 DNA reads as TGTGCCAGCAGCTTGAGGGCGGGCGCCCCCTCCTACGAGCAGTACTTC.